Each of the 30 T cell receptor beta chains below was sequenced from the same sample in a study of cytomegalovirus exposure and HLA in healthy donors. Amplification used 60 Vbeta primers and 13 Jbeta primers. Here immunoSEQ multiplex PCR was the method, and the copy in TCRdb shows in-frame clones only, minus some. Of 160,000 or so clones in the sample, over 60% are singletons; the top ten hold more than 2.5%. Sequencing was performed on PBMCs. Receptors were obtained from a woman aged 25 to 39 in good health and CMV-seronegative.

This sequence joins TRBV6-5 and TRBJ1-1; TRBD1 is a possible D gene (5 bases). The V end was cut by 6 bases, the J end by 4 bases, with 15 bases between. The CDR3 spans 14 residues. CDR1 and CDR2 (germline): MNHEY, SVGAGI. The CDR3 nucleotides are TGTGCCAGCAGCGCTGACAGACGGGTCACTGAAGCTTTCTTT. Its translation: CASSADRRVTEAFF.

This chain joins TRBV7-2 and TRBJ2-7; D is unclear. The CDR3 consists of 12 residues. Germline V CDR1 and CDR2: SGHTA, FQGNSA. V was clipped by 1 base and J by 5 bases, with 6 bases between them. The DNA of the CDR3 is TGTGCCAGCAGCTTAGTCCTTAACGAGCAGTACTTC. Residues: CASSLVLNEQYF.

The DNA of the CDR3 is TGTGCCAGCAGCTCGGACAGGGTGGCGTACCAGCCCCAGCATTTT. It codes for CASSSDRVAYQPQHF. The gene calls are TRBV7-9 and TRBJ1-5; 8 nucleotides line up with TRBD1. Germline values: CDR1 SEHNR, CDR2 FQNEAQ (reference sequence). This CDR3 has 15 residues. Trimming took 4 bases from V and 7 from J; bases not matched to a gene: 9.

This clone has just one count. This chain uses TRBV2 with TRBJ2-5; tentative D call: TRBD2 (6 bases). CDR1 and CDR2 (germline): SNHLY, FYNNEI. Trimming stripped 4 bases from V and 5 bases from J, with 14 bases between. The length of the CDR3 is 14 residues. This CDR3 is CASSGADGGETQYF. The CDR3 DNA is TGTGCCAGCAGTGGAGCGGACGGAGGGGAGACCCAGTACTTC. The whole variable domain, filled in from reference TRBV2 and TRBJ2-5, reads EPEVTQTPSHQVTQMGQEVILRCVPISNHLYFYWYRQILGQKVEFLVSFYNNEISEKSEIFDDQFSVERPDGSNFTLKIRSTKLEDSAMYFCASSGADGGETQYFGPGTRLLVL.

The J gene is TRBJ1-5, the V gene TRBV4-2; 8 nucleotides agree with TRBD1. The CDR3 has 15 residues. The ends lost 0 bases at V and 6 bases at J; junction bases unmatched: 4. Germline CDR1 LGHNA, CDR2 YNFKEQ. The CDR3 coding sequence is TGTGCCAGCAGCCAAGAGGCAGGGGGCGGTCAGCCCCAGCATTTT. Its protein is CASSQEAGGGQPQHF.

CDR3 region: CSVSEGTDTGELFF. The CDR3 DNA reads as TGCAGCGTTTCTGAGGGTACGGACACCGGGGAGCTGTTTTTT. The chain links TRBV29-1 to TRBJ2-2, with D tentatively TRBD2 (5 bases). This CDR3 contains 14 residues. The V gene lost 5 bases and the J gene lost 3 bases, with 13 bases spanning the gap. Per germline, CDR1 SQVTM and CDR2 ANQGSEA.

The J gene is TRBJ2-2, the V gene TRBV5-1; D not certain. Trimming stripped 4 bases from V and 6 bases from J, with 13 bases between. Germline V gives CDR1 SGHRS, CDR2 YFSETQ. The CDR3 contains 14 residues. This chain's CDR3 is CASSPTWLAGELFF. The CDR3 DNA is TGCGCCAGCAGCCCCACTTGGCTAGCCGGGGAGCTGTTTTTT.

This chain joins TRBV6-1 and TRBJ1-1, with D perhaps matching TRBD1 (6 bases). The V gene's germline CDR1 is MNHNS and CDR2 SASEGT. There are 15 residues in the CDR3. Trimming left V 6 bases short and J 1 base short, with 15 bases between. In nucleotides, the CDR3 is TGTGCCAGCAGCCGCCCCCAGGGGAAGAACACTGAAGCTTTCTTT. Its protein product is CASSRPQGKNTEAFF.

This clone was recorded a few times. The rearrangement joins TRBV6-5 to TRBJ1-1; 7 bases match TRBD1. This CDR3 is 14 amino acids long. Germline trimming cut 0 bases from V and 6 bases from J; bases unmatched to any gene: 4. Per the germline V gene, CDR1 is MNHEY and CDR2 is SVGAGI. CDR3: CASSYSTGFPEAFF. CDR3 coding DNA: TGTGCCAGCAGTTACTCGACAGGGTTCCCTGAAGCTTTCTTT.

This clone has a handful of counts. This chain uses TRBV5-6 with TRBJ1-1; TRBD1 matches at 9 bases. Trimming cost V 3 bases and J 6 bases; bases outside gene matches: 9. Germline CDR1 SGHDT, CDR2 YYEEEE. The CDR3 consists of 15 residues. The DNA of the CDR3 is TGTGCCAGCAGCTCCACCGGGACAGGGAGGCCTGAAGCTTTCTTT. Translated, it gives CASSSTGTGRPEAFF.

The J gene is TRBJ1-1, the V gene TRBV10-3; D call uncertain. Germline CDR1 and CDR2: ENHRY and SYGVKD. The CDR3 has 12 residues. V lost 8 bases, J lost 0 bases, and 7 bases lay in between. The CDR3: CAIGQVNTEAFF. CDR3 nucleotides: TGTGCCATCGGGCAGGTGAACACTGAAGCTTTCTTT.

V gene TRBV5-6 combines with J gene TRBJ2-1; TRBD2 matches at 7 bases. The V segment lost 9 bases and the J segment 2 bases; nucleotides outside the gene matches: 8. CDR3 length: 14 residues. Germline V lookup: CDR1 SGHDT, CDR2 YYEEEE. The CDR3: CATSQRDTYNEQFF. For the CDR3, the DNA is TGTGCCACCTCCCAGCGGGATACCTACAATGAGCAGTTCTTC.

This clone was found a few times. CDR3 region: CASSGGTSGIGETQYF. The CDR3 nucleotides read TGTGCCAGCAGTGGAGGGACTAGCGGGATCGGAGAGACCCAGTACTTC. J is TRBJ2-5 and V is TRBV6-1; 13 bases line up with TRBD2. The germline gives CDR1 MNHNS, CDR2 SASEGT. V was clipped by 4 bases and J by 4 bases; unmatched bases: 6. This CDR3 region has 16 residues.

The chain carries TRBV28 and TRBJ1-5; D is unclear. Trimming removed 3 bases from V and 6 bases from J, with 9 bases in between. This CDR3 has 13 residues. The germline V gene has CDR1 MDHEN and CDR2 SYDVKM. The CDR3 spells CASSFPGGQPQHF. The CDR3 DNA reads TGTGCCAGCAGTTTTCCAGGAGGTCAGCCCCAGCATTTT.

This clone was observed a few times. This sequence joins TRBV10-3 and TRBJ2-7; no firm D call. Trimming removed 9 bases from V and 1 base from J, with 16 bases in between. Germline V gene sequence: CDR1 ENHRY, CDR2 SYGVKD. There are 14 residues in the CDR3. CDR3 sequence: CAITESQESYEQYF. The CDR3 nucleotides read TGTGCCATAACTGAGTCGCAGGAATCCTACGAGCAGTACTTC.

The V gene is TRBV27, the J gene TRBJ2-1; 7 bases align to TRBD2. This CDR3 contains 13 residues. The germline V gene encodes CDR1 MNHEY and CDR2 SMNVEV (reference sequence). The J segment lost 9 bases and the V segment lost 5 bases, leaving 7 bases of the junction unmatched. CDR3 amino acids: CASSSGVPGEQFF. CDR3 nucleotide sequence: TGTGCCAGCAGTAGCGGGGTTCCGGGTGAGCAGTTCTTC.

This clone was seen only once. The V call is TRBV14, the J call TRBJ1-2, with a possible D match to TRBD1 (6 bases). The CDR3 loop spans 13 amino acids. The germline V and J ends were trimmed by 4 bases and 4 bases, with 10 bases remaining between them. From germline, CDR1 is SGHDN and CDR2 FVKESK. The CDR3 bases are TGTGCCAGCAGCCGGGACACCGTCTATGGCTACACCTTC. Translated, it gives CASSRDTVYGYTF.

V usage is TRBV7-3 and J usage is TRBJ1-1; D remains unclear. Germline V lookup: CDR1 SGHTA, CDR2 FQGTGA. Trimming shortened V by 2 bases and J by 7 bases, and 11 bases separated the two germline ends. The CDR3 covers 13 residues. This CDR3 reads CASSLSPGSEAFF. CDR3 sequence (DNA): TGTGCCAGCAGCTTATCGCCGGGGAGTGAAGCTTTCTTT.

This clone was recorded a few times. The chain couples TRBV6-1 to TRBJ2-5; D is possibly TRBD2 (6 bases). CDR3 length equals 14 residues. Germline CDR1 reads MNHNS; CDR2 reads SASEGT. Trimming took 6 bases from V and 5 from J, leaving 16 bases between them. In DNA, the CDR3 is TGTGCCAGCAGAGGCCGGGGGAAATGGGAGACCCAGTACTTC. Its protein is CASRGRGKWETQYF.

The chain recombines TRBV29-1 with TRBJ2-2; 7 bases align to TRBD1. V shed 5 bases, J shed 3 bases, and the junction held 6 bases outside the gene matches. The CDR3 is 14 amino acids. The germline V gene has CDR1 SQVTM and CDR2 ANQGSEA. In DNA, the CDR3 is TGCAGCGTTTTGAGGGGGCAGTACACCGGGGAGCTGTTTTTT. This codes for CSVLRGQYTGELFF.

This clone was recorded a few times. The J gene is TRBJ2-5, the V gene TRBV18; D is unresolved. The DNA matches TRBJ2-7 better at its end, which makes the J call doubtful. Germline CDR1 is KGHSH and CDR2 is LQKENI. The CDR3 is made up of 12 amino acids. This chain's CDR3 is CASSPRGDEQYF. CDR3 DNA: TGTGCCAGCTCACCAAGAGGAGACGAGCAGTACTTC.

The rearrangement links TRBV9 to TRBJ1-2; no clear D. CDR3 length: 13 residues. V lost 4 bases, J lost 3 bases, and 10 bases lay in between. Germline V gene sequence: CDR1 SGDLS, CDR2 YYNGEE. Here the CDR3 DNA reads TGTGCCAGCAGCCTCGGGAGTGACTATGGCTACACCTTC. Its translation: CASSLGSDYGYTF.

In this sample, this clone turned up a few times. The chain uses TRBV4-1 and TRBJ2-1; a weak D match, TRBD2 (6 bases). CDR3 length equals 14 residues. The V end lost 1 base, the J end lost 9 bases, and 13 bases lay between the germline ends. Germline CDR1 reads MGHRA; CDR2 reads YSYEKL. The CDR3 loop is CASSQGIAAAEQFF. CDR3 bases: TGCGCCAGCAGCCAAGGAATAGCGGCGGCTGAGCAGTTCTTC.

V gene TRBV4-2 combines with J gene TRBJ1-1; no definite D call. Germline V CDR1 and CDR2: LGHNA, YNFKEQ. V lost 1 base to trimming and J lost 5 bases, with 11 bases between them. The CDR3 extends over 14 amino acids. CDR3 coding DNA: TGTGCCAGCAGCCAAGGGCCCCCGGGGACTGAAGCTTTCTTT. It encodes CASSQGPPGTEAFF.

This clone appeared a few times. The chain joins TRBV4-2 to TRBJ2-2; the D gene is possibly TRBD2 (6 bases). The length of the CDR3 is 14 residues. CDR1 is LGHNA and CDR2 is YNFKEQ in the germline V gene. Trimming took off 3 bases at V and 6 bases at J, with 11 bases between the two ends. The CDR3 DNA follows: TGTGCCAGCAGCCAGGCTGGGACTCCCGGGGAGCTGTTTTTT. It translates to CASSQAGTPGELFF.

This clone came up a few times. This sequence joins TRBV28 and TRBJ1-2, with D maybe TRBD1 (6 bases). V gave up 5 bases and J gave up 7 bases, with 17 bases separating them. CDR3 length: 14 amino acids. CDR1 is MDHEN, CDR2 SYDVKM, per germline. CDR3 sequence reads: CASSPPARGAGYTF. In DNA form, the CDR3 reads TGTGCCAGCAGTCCCCCCGCCAGGGGTGCTGGCTACACCTTC.

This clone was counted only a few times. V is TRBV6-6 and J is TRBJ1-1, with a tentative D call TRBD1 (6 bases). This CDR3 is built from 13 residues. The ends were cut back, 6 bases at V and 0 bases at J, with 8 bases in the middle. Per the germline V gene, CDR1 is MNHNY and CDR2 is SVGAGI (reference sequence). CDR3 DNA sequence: TGTGCCAGCAGGGACAGAGTGAACACTGAAGCTTTCTTT. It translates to CASRDRVNTEAFF.

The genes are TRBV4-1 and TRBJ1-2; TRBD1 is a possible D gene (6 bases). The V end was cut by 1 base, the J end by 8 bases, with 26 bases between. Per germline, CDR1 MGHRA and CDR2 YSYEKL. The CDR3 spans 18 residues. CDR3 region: CASSQAGENSPAIKGYTF. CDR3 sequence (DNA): TGCGCCAGCAGCCAAGCAGGGGAAAACTCCCCGGCGATAAAAGGCTACACCTTC.

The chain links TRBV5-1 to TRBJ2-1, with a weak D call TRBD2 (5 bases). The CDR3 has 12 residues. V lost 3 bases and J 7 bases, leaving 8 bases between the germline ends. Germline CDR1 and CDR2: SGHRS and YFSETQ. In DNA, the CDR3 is TGCGCCAGCAGCTCGGGGAGTAATGAGCAGTTCTTC. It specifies CASSSGSNEQFF.

CDR3 bases: TGCAGCGTTGTAGGGGGACAGTTATACGAGCAGTACTTC. Protein sequence: CSVVGGQLYEQYF. The J gene is TRBJ2-7, the V gene TRBV29-1; 7 bases match TRBD1. From germline, CDR1 is SQVTM and CDR2 ANQGSEA. The CDR3 loop spans 13 amino acids. V was pared by 4 bases and J by 4 bases, with 7 bases of the junction left unmatched.